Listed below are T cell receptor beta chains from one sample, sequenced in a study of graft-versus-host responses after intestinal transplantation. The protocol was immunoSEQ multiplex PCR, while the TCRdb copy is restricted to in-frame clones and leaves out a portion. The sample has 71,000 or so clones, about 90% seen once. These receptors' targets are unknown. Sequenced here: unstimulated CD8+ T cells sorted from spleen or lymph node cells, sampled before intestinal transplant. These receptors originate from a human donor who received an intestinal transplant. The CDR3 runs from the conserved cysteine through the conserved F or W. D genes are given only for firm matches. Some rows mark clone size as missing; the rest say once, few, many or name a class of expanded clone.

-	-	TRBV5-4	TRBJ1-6	CASSLSGPNSPLHF	TGTGCCAGCAGCTTGAGTGGGCCAAATTCACCCCTCCACTTT
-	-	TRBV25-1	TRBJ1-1	CASPWGDWNTEAFF	TGTGCCAGCCCCTGGGGGGATTGGAACACTGAAGCTTTCTTT
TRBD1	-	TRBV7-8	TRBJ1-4	CASSLNRGEKLFF	TGTGCCAGCAGCTTAAACAGGGGGGAAAAACTGTTTTTT
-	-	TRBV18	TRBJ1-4	CASSPEEKLFF	TGTGCCAGCTCACCAGAGGAAAAACTGTTTTTT
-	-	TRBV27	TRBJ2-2	CASSRRSQGTGELFF	TGTGCCAGCAGTCGCCGCTCTCAGGGCACCGGGGAGCTGTTTTTT
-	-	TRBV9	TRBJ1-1	CASSVVEGPVPNTEAFF	TGTGCCAGCAGCGTAGTTGAGGGCCCTGTTCCGAACACTGAAGCTTTCTTT
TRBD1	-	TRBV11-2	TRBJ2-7	CASSFGDRVYEQYF	TGTGCCAGCAGCTTCGGGGACAGGGTCTACGAGCAGTACTTC
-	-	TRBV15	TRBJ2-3	CATSRDSQRWTDTQYF	TGTGCCACCAGCAGAGATTCCCAGAGGTGGACAGATACGCAGTATTTT
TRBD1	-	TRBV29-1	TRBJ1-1	CSVETWTGGHTEAFF	TGCAGCGTTGAAACCTGGACAGGCGGGCACACTGAAGCTTTCTTT
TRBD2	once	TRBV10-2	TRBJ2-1	CASSESSGVRGEQFF	TGCGCCAGCAGTGAATCTAGCGGGGTCCGTGGTGAGCAGTTCTTC
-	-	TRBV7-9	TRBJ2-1	CASSLTTGPQNEQFF	TGTGCCAGCAGTTTAACCACTGGGCCTCAGAATGAGCAGTTCTTC
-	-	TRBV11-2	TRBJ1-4	CASSLGYNSLTNEKLFF	TGTGCCAGCAGCTTAGGATATAACAGTCTTACTAATGAAAAACTGTTTTTT
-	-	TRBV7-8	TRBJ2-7	CASSLYNEQYF	TGTGCCAGCAGCTTATATAACGAGCAGTACTTC
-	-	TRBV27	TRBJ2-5	CASSPLSGGGETQYF	TGTGCCAGCAGTCCCCTTTCGGGGGGCGGGGAGACCCAGTACTTC
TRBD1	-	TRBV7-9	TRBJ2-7	CASSPRDRDSYEQYF	TGTGCCAGCAGCCCCCGGGACAGGGACTCCTACGAGCAGTACTTC
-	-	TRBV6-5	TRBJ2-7	CASSYSLVDEQYF	TGTGCCAGCAGTTACTCGTTAGTCGACGAGCAGTACTTC
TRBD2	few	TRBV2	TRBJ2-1	CASSGTSGGAGQFF	TGTGCCAGCAGCGGGACTAGCGGGGGGGCCGGGCAGTTCTTC
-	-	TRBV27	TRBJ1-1	CASAPGGLGTEAFF	TGTGCCAGCGCCCCGGGGGGTTTGGGGACTGAAGCTTTCTTT
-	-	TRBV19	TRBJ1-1	CASSMNKGGYTEAFF	TGTGCCAGTAGTATGAATAAAGGGGGTTACACTGAAGCTTTCTTT
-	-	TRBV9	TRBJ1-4	CASSVAPVDEVEKLFF	TGTGCCAGCAGCGTAGCCCCAGTTGACGAGGTTGAAAAACTGTTTTTT
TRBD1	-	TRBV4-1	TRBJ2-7	CASSQDGTGTSYEQYF	TGCGCCAGCAGCCAAGATGGGACAGGGACTTCCTACGAGCAGTACTTC
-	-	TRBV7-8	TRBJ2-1	CASSLVVPSSYNEQFF	TGTGCCAGCAGCTTAGTTGTTCCCAGCTCCTACAATGAGCAGTTCTTC
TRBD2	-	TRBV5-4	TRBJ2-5	CASSLERGGKETQYF	TGTGCCAGCAGCTTGGAACGGGGGGGAAAAGAGACCCAGTACTTC
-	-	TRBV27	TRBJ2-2	CASSGDSPPGELFF	TGTGCCAGCAGCGGGGACTCCCCGCCCGGGGAGCTGTTTTTT
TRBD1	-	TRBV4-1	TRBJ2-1	CASSRWDRLDEQFF	TGCGCCAGCAGCCGATGGGACAGGTTGGATGAGCAGTTCTTC
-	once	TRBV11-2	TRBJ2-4	CASSLASLAKNIQYF	TGTGCCAGCAGCTTGGCATCCCTAGCCAAAAACATTCAGTACTTC
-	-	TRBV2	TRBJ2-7	CASTAGALLSYEQYF	TGTGCCAGCACCGCAGGGGCCCTCCTCTCCTACGAGCAGTACTTC
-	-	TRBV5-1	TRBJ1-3	CASSLSGGAEGNTIYF	TGCGCCAGCAGCTTGTCGGGGGGCGCGGAAGGAAACACCATATATTTT